Following are 18 T cell receptor beta chains from one sample sequenced in a study of blood T cell repertoires in COVID-19. TCRdb's copy holds only in-frame clones and misses some; the assay was immunoSEQ multiplex PCR. Among over 65,000 clones listed, 80% to 95% were seen once. The sequenced material came from peripheral blood. The source of these receptors is a human donor in a cohort sampled during active COVID-19.

The genes are TRBV9 and TRBJ2-3; no reliable D call. V lost 0 bases, J lost 0 bases, and 8 bases lay in between. From germline, CDR1 is SGDLS and CDR2 YYNGEE. The CDR3 sequence is 15 residues long. The CDR3: CASSVAGFSTDTQYF. CDR3 DNA sequence: TGTGCCAGCAGCGTAGCGGGTTTCAGCACAGATACGCAGTATTTT.

J is TRBJ1-6 and V is TRBV28; no clear D. The CDR3 is 17 residues long. The germline CDR1 and CDR2 sequences are MDHEN and SYDVKM. The V and J ends lost 8 bases and 0 bases respectively, with 17 bases between them. The chain's CDR3 is CASLGEVAPSYNSPLHF. The CDR3 nucleotides read TGTGCCAGCCTCGGGGAGGTCGCTCCCTCCTATAATTCACCCCTCCACTTT.

The CDR3 region has the DNA TGTGCCACCAGCAGAGGGACTAGCGAATCCTACGAGCAGTACTTC. As protein: CATSRGTSESYEQYF. The chain recombines TRBV15 with TRBJ2-7, with TRBD2 matching over 9 bases. Germline V gives CDR1 LNHNV, CDR2 YYDKDF (reference sequence). The CDR3 runs 15 residues. J was trimmed by 1 base and V by 1 base; bases with no gene match: 2.

The chain couples TRBV10-1 to TRBJ2-7; 12 bases agree with TRBD2. The CDR3 is 17 residues long. CDR1 is WNHNN, CDR2 SYGVQD, per germline (reference sequence). V gave up 6 bases and J gave up 0 bases; unmatched junction bases: 9. This chain's CDR3 is CASSLLAGGVVSYEQYF. In DNA form, the CDR3 reads TGCGCCAGCAGCTTACTAGCGGGGGGCGTCGTCTCCTACGAGCAGTACTTC.

This rearrangement joins TRBV12-5 to TRBJ2-1; 7 nucleotides line up with TRBD2. Germline V gene lookup returns CDR1 LGHNT and CDR2 FRNRAP. Trimming cost V 6 bases and J 5 bases; bases outside gene matches: 4. The CDR3 length is 13 residues. CDR3 protein: CASGSGGDNEQFF. The CDR3 DNA follows: TGTGCTAGTGGGTCGGGGGGAGACAATGAGCAGTTCTTC.

V is TRBV27 and J is TRBJ2-5; TRBD2 matches at 16 bases. Germline CDR1 reads MNHEY; CDR2 reads SMNVEV (reference sequence). The V and J ends lost 4 bases and 5 bases, in that order; junction bases with no gene match: 16. The CDR3 is made up of 20 amino acids. This CDR3 is CASSSPRGTSGGEVKETQYF. Here the CDR3 DNA reads TGTGCCAGCAGTTCCCCCCGTGGGACTAGCGGGGGGGAGGTCAAGGAGACCCAGTACTTC.

This chain joins TRBV30 and TRBJ2-3; 7 bases fit TRBD1. The CDR3 has 15 residues. Unmatched junction bases numbered 8, after V lost 2 bases and J lost 3 bases. Germline values: CDR1 GTSNPN, CDR2 SVGIG (reference sequence). CDR3 nucleotide sequence: TGTGCCTGGAGTCCTAGGACAGGCCTAACAGATACGCAGTATTTT. Translation gives CAWSPRTGLTDTQYF.

The CDR3 DNA is TGTGCCAGTAGTATAGATGGTGCGGCCGGCTACACCTTC. Translated, it gives CASSIDGAAGYTF. V is TRBV19 and J is TRBJ1-2; D not certain. This CDR3 contains 13 residues. CDR1 is LNHDA, CDR2 SQIVND, per germline (reference sequence). V shed 0 bases and J shed 8 bases, with 10 bases lying between them.

The chain carries TRBV4-2 and TRBJ2-1; TRBD2 matches at 14 bases. V gave up 1 base and J gave up 5 bases; unmatched junction bases: 4. CDR3 length equals 17 residues. Germline CDR1 reads LGHNA; CDR2 reads YNFKEQ. CDR3 sequence (DNA): TGTGCCAGCAGCCAAGCTGGGACTAGCGGGGGTCACAATGAGCAGTTCTTC. This codes for CASSQAGTSGGHNEQFF.

V and J are TRBV10-3 and TRBJ1-2; 8 bases are a match to TRBD1. The CDR3 is 16 residues long. V dropped 5 bases and J dropped 0; count of bases not matched to a gene: 8. Germline V gene sequence: CDR1 ENHRY, CDR2 SYGVKD. Written as DNA, the CDR3 is TGTGCCATCAGTCCTCTTGGACAGGGAACTAACTATGGCTACACCTTC. Amino acids: CAISPLGQGTNYGYTF.

V usage is TRBV28 and J usage is TRBJ2-7; D gene ambiguous. The CDR3 extends over 12 amino acids. The germline gives CDR1 MDHEN, CDR2 SYDVKM. Trimming removed 4 bases from V and 8 bases from J, with 12 bases in between. CDR3 nucleotide sequence: TGTGCCAGCAGTTCGACGGAGTCTAAGCAGTACTTC. Encoded protein: CASSSTESKQYF.

The chain links TRBV6-1 to TRBJ2-1, with a possible D match to TRBD2 (5 bases). CDR1 is MNHNS and CDR2 is SASEGT in the germline V gene. V shed 2 bases and J shed 6 bases, with 8 bases lying between them. This CDR3 spans 13 amino acids. The CDR3 DNA is TGTGCCAGCAGTGAAAGGGAGACCAATGAGCAGTTCTTC. This codes for CASSERETNEQFF.

CDR3 DNA: TGTGCCAGCCAGGGGGTCATCTTCTCTGGGGCCAACGTCCTGACTTTC. Translating it yields CASQGVIFSGANVLTF. The gene calls are TRBV10-3 and TRBJ2-6; 7 nucleotides line up with TRBD1. The CDR3 totals 16 residues. Germline CDR1 ENHRY, CDR2 SYGVKD. J lost 0 bases, V lost 10 bases, and 9 bases had no gene match.

The genes are TRBV10-1 and TRBJ2-7, with D uncertain. V shed 3 bases and J shed 0 bases, with 3 bases lying between them. CDR1 WNHNN and CDR2 SYGVQD come from the germline V gene (reference sequence). The CDR3 sequence is 12 residues long. CDR3 residues: CASSDGSYEQYF. DNA for the CDR3: TGCGCCAGCAGTGACGGCTCCTACGAGCAGTACTTC.

V and J are TRBV30 and TRBJ1-1, with 9 nucleotides matching TRBD1. The length of the CDR3 is 14 residues. After removal of 0 bases from V and 8 bases from J, the junction contained 7 bases not matched to a gene. Germline V gene data show CDR1 as GTSNPN and CDR2 as SVGIG (reference sequence). CDR3: CAWSVGTGRSEAFF. The DNA for the CDR3 is TGTGCCTGGAGTGTGGGGACAGGGAGATCCGAAGCTTTCTTT. Using reference TRBV30 and TRBJ1-1 for the parts outside the CDR3, the full variable domain is SQTIHQWPATLVQPVGSPLSLECTVEGTSNPNLYWYRQAAGRGLQLLFYSVGIGQISSEVPQNLSASRPQDRQFILSSKKLLLSDSGFYLCAWSVGTGRSEAFFGQGTRLTVV.

V is TRBV10-2 and J is TRBJ2-7; D possibly corresponds to TRBD1 (5 bases). Germline-derived CDR1 and CDR2 are WSHSY and SAAADI. V was clipped by 3 bases and J by 0 bases, with 12 bases between them. This CDR3 contains 15 residues. The CDR3 coding sequence is TGCGCCAGCAGTGACCCGGACATGGCCTCCTACGAGCAGTACTTC. It encodes CASSDPDMASYEQYF.

The rearrangement joins TRBV5-1 to TRBJ2-2, with D maybe TRBD1 (5 bases). CDR1 SGHRS and CDR2 YFSETQ come from the germline V gene. CDR3 size: 15 residues. V was trimmed by 5 bases and J by 3 bases, leaving 14 bases between them. This CDR3 reads CASRIPRVDTGELFF. As DNA, the CDR3 is TGCGCCAGCAGAATCCCCAGGGTGGACACCGGGGAGCTGTTTTTT.

This chain connects TRBV4-1 to TRBJ2-7, with TRBD1 matching over 7 bases. CDR1 is MGHRA and CDR2 is YSYEKL in the germline V gene. The V segment lost 0 bases and the J segment 4 bases; nucleotides outside the gene matches: 9. CDR3 length: 16 amino acids. The CDR3 DNA is TGCGCCAGCAGCCAAGAAAAGGGGGCCCCTGCTTACGAGCAGTACTTC. Protein sequence: CASSQEKGAPAYEQYF.